The 23 T cell receptor beta chains below all came from one sample that was sequenced in a study of T cell repertoires in cytomegalovirus infection. Antigens of these TCRs are unknown. TCRdb re-analysed the reads in MiXCR, keeping a single row per CDR3 protein. Seen here are about 830,000 distinct CDR3 sequences, about 33% observed once, and the top ten hold under 15%. Here the sequenced sample was cultured CD8+ T cells from PBMCs, taken from culture after CMV antigen stimulation. These receptors were obtained from a human donor in good health (CMV status not recorded). Some clones in this sample may be carry-over from other donors' samples.

This clonotype showed up just a few times. V and J are TRBV27 and TRBJ2-1; weak D call: TRBD1 (6 bases). V was clipped by 5 bases and J by 3 bases, with 20 bases between them. In germline, CDR1 is MNHEY, CDR2 SMNVEV (reference sequence). This CDR3 contains 17 residues. In DNA form, the CDR3 reads TGTGCCAGCAGTCCATCACGGGACAACTCTTTCTACAATGAGCAGTTCTTC. As protein: CASSPSRDNSFYNEQFF.

This clonotype was picked up many times. This chain connects TRBV4-1 to TRBJ1-5; 9 bases are a match to TRBD1. Germline V gene data show CDR1 as MGHRA and CDR2 as YSYEKL. The CDR3 sequence is 15 residues long. The V and J ends lost 5 bases and 8 bases, in that order; junction bases with no gene match: 10. CDR3 loop: CASSGTGRGIEPQHF. Written as DNA, the CDR3 is TGCGCCAGCAGCGGGACAGGGAGAGGAATAGAGCCCCAGCATTTT.

This chain links TRBV2 with TRBJ2-7; possible D gene TRBD1, 6 bases. The V and J ends lost 6 bases and 7 bases respectively, with 13 bases between them. The CDR3 covers 12 residues. Per germline, CDR1 SNHLY and CDR2 FYNNEI. CDR3 nucleotides: TGTGCCAGCAGAACAGGGCCGGGGGAGCAGTACGTC. The encoded protein is CASRTGPGEQYV.

This clonotype was seen ten or more times. V gene TRBV7-9 combines with J gene TRBJ1-5, with a tentative D call TRBD1 (5 bases). Germline V gene data show CDR1 as SEHNR and CDR2 as FQNEAQ (reference sequence). The V and J ends lost 1 base and 4 bases respectively, with 14 bases between them. The CDR3 loop spans 16 amino acids. CDR3 protein: CASSLDGDSPNQPQHF. The CDR3 DNA follows: TGTGCCAGCAGCTTAGATGGAGACAGTCCAAATCAGCCCCAGCATTTT.

This clonotype was recorded a few times. V usage is TRBV4-1 and J usage is TRBJ1-5; 7 nucleotides line up with TRBD1. The germline V gene encodes CDR1 MGHRA and CDR2 YSYEKL. V was clipped by 5 bases and J by 2 bases; unmatched bases: 12. CDR3 size: 17 residues. This CDR3 is CASSDKPLGQGNQPQHF. CDR3 nucleotides: TGCGCCAGCAGCGACAAACCCCTCGGACAGGGCAATCAGCCCCAGCATTTT.

The chain joins TRBV12-3 or TRBV12-4 to TRBJ2-1; 8 bases agree with TRBD1. Trimming cost V 10 bases and J 8 bases; bases outside gene matches: 16. This CDR3 is built from 15 residues. DNA for the CDR3: TGTGCCACCTCGGACGGACAGGGCTGGGTGTATGAGCAGTTCTTC. Residues: CATSDGQGWVYEQFF.

In this sample, this clonotype turned up a few times. The rearrangement joins TRBV27 to TRBJ2-3; 7 nucleotides match TRBD2. The junction had 9 bases not matched to a gene; V was cut back by 5 bases and J by 1 base. The CDR3 loop spans 16 amino acids. Germline loops: CDR1 MNHEY, CDR2 SMNVEV (reference sequence). The CDR3 sequence: CASSLTGLSRTDTQYF. The CDR3 nucleotides are TGTGCCAGCAGTCTAACGGGACTATCACGCACAGATACGCAGTATTTT.

This clonotype has a handful of counts. The chain is built from TRBV7-9 and TRBJ2-2; D call uncertain. In germline, CDR1 is SEHNR, CDR2 FQNEAQ (reference sequence). The CDR3 is 12 residues long. V lost 5 bases and J 6 bases, leaving 7 bases between the germline ends. The CDR3 coding sequence is TGTGCCAGCAGCATTGACCCCGGGGAGCTGTTTTTT. It translates to CASSIDPGELFF.

The V and J genes are TRBV2 and TRBJ1-6; D unclear. This CDR3 has 13 amino acids. The V gene's germline CDR1 is SNHLY and CDR2 FYNNEI. V was cut by 10 bases and J by 8 bases, with 15 bases left in between. The CDR3 DNA is TGTGCCACCCGGACTTCTCAGGATTCACCCCTCCACTTT. Amino acid sequence: CATRTSQDSPLHF.

This clonotype was seen only a few times. The rearrangement uses TRBV2 and TRBJ2-7; 9 nucleotides line up with TRBD2. J lost 2 bases, V lost 6 bases, and 8 bases had no gene match. There are 15 residues in the CDR3. In germline, CDR1 is SNHLY, CDR2 FYNNEI. The CDR3 DNA reads TGTGCCAGCAGCCAAGGTCTAGCGGGACCCTACGAGCAGTACGTC. Amino acids: CASSQGLAGPYEQYV.

For the CDR3, the DNA is TGTGCCAGCAGTGGGACCGGGGGGATCACTGAAGCTTTCTTT. It yields the protein CASSGTGGITEAFF. The chain recombines TRBV6-1 with TRBJ1-1; maybe TRBD1 (5 bases). The ends were cut back, 4 bases at V and 4 bases at J, with 13 bases in the middle. The germline CDR1 and CDR2 sequences are MNHNS and SASEGT. CDR3 length: 14 amino acids.

This clonotype was counted a single time. The chain employs TRBV5-4 and TRBJ1-1, with TRBD1 as a possible D gene (6 bases). With 1 base removed from V and 0 bases from J, the gap between germline ends came to 19 bases. In germline, CDR1 is SGHNT, CDR2 YYREEE (reference sequence). The CDR3 runs 18 residues. The CDR3 protein is CASSLRGKGQSMNTEAFF. The DNA for the CDR3 is TGTGCCAGCAGCTTGCGGGGAAAGGGACAAAGCATGAACACTGAAGCTTTCTTT.

In its sample, this clonotype was seen many times. The chain links TRBV7-2 to TRBJ2-4; 10 bases fit TRBD1. CDR3 size: 16 residues. Germline-derived CDR1 and CDR2 are SGHTA and FQGNSA. V was pared by 5 bases and J by 4 bases, with 8 bases of the junction left unmatched. The CDR3 nucleotides are TGTGCCAGCAGCCTCAGGACAGGGGGGATAAAAAACATTCAGTACTTC. Protein sequence: CASSLRTGGIKNIQYF.

This clonotype showed up many times. This sequence joins TRBV12-3 or TRBV12-4 and TRBJ2-1; D not resolved. V was shortened by 3 bases and J by 8 bases, with 5 bases between the two germline ends. The CDR3 loop spans 11 amino acids. This CDR3 reads CASSFIDEQFF. CDR3 nucleotides: TGTGCCAGCAGTTTTATCGATGAGCAGTTCTTC.

This sequence joins TRBV7-6 and TRBJ2-7; a possible D gene is TRBD1 (6 bases). From germline, CDR1 is SGHVS and CDR2 FNYEAQ. The CDR3 is made up of 15 amino acids. The V gene lost 5 bases and the J gene lost 4 bases, with 18 bases spanning the gap. The CDR3 region is CASSIGQRVRYEQYV. As DNA, the CDR3 is TGTGCCAGCAGCATCGGACAGAGGGTGAGGTACGAGCAGTACGTC.

In this sample, this clonotype turned up a few times. This chain links TRBV19 with TRBJ1-5; TRBD1 matches at 7 bases. With 11 bases clipped from V and 2 bases from J, the junction kept 9 bases outside the gene matches. Germline CDR1 and CDR2: LNHDA and SQIVND (reference sequence). The CDR3 loop spans 14 amino acids. Here the CDR3 reads CACANQGGNQPQHF. The CDR3 DNA reads TGTGCCTGCGCGAACCAGGGGGGCAATCAGCCCCAGCATTTT.

Many counts were recorded for this clonotype. The chain couples TRBV20-1 to TRBJ1-2; D may be TRBD1 (6 bases). The CDR3 runs 12 residues. Germline CDR1 DFQATT, CDR2 SNEGSKA (reference sequence). V shed 6 bases and J shed 4 bases, with 12 bases lying between them. CDR3 sequence (DNA): TGCAGTGCCCCCGAAGGGGGCTATGGCTACACCTTC. Amino acids: CSAPEGGYGYTF.

J is TRBJ2-7 and V is TRBV27; 8 nucleotides match TRBD1. Per germline, CDR1 MNHEY and CDR2 SMNVEV (reference sequence). The V and J ends lost 4 bases and 3 bases, in that order; junction bases with no gene match: 5. This CDR3 region has 14 residues. The CDR3 nucleotides are TGTGCCAGCAGTTCCCGGGACAGGTTCTACGAGCAGTACTTC. Encoded protein: CASSSRDRFYEQYF.

This clonotype has just a few counts. The J gene is TRBJ2-7, the V gene TRBV12-3 or TRBV12-4; D ambiguous. This CDR3 has 13 amino acids. V lost 5 bases and J lost 5, with 13 bases in between. CDR3 nucleotide sequence: TGTGCCAGCAGTGAACGGCGGATCCACGAGCAGTACTTC. Encoded protein: CASSERRIHEQYF.

The chain carries TRBV19 and TRBJ1-5; 7 bases match TRBD1. Germline trimming cut 5 bases from V and 8 bases from J; bases unmatched to any gene: 6. This CDR3 spans 13 amino acids. From germline, CDR1 is LNHDA and CDR2 SQIVND (reference sequence). The CDR3 sequence is CASSPRGPEPQHF. CDR3 nucleotides: TGTGCCAGTAGTCCTAGGGGGCCGGAGCCCCAGCATTTT. Full variable domain (rest looked up from reference TRBV19 and TRBJ1-5): DGGITQSPKYLFRKEGQNVTLSCEQNLNHDAMYWYRQDPGQGLRLIYYSQIVNDFQKGDIAEGYSVSREKKESFPLTVTSAQKNPTAFYLCASSPRGPEPQHFGDGTRLSIL.

This clonotype was recorded a few times. The genes are TRBV7-6 and TRBJ2-7; D is possibly TRBD2 (6 bases). CDR1 and CDR2 (germline): SGHVS, FNYEAQ. This CDR3 is 16 amino acids long. Trimming stripped 5 bases from V and 4 bases from J, with 21 bases between. The CDR3 protein is CASSQITAGLEYEQYF. CDR3 nucleotide sequence: TGTGCCAGCAGCCAAATAACGGCGGGACTGGAGTACGAGCAGTACTTC. Together with reference TRBV7-6 and TRBJ2-7, the CDR3 gives the full variable domain: GAGVSQSPRYKVTKRGQDVALRCDPISGHVSLYWYRQALGQGPEFLTYFNYEAQQDKSGLPNDRFSAERPEGSISTLTIQRTEQRDSAMYRCASSQITAGLEYEQYFGPGTRLTVT.

The CDR3 DNA follows: TGTGCCAGCAGCTTAGGCAGGGGTTTGCATTCACCCCTCCACTTT. Encoded protein: CASSLGRGLHSPLHF. The V and J genes are TRBV7-6 and TRBJ1-6; a weak D match, TRBD1 (6 bases). The germline V gene encodes CDR1 SGHVS and CDR2 FNYEAQ. The germline V and J ends were trimmed by 1 base and 8 bases, with 12 bases remaining between them. The CDR3 is 15 amino acids.

On this clonotype: Mismatch with germline at one junction end may stem from a read error. V and J are TRBV7-4 and TRBJ1-3; D gene uncertain. There are 15 residues in the CDR3. Germline V gene sequence: CDR1 SGHVT, CDR2 SQSDAQ. The CDR3 here is CVSSLTESSGNTIYF. The CDR3 nucleotides are TGTGTCAGCAGCTTAACGGAGAGCTCTGGAAACACCATATATTTT.